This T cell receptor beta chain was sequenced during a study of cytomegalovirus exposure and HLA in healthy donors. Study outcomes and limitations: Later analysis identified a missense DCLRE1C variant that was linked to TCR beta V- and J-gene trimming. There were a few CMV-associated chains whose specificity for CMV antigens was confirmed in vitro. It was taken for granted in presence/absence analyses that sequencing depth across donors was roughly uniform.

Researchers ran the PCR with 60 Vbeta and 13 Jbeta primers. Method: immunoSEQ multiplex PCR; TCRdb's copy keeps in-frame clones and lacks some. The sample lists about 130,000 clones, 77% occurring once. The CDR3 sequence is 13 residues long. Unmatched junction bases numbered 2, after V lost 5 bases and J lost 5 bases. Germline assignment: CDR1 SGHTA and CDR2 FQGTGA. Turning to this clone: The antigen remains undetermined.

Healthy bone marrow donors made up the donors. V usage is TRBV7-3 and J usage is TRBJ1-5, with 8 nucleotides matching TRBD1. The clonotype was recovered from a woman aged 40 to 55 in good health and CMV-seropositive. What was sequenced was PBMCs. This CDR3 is CASSEDRDQPQHF. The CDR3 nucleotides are TGTGCCAGCAGCGAGGACAGGGATCAGCCCCAGCATTTT.